These 23 T cell receptor beta chains were sequenced from one sample in a study of response to subunit inactivated influenza vaccine. TCRdb used MiXCR to reprocess the RT-PCR reads, holding one entry per CDR3 protein. The repertoire includes under 850,000 distinct CDR3 sequences, around a sixth of them detected once, and around 9.9% sits in the top ten. The input for sequencing was PBMCs from blood, taken around 5 days after vaccination. These receptors came from a man aged 45-60 years who received an inactivated influenza vaccine.

This clonotype occurred a few times. The V call is TRBV20-1, the J call TRBJ2-7; 8 nucleotides agree with TRBD2. Germline CDR1 and CDR2: DFQATT and SNEGSKA (reference sequence). This CDR3 comprises 14 residues. The junction had 6 bases not matched to a gene; V was cut back by 3 bases and J by 2 bases. CDR3 sequence (DNA): TGCAGTGCTAGGTTAGCGGGACCTACCTACGAGCAGTACTTC. Amino acids: CSARLAGPTYEQYF.

This chain links TRBV6-2 or TRBV6-3 with TRBJ2-1; D possibly uses TRBD1 or TRBD2 (5 bases each). The V gene lost 4 bases and the J gene lost 0 bases, with 16 bases spanning the gap. CDR1 and CDR2 (germline): MNHEY, SVGEGT. This CDR3 contains 17 residues. CDR3 residues: CASSSTSGLSSYNEQFF. The CDR3 region has the DNA TGTGCCAGCAGTTCCACCTCGGGGCTTAGCTCCTACAATGAGCAGTTCTTC.

This clonotype was seen a few times. This chain uses TRBV27 with TRBJ2-7, with TRBD2 matching over 7 bases. The ends lost 3 bases at V and 7 bases at J; junction bases unmatched: 6. The CDR3 is made up of 13 amino acids. Germline loops: CDR1 MNHEY, CDR2 SMNVEV (reference sequence). The CDR3 region has the DNA TGTGCCAGCAGTTTTGCGGGAGTGGGGGAGCAGTACTTC. Amino acids: CASSFAGVGEQYF.

The sample holds many counts of this clonotype. This sequence joins TRBV5-1 and TRBJ2-6; the D gene is possibly TRBD1 (6 bases). In germline, CDR1 is SGHRS, CDR2 YFSETQ. The length of the CDR3 is 15 residues. V lost 4 bases and J 4 bases, leaving 12 bases between the germline ends. The CDR3 sequence: CASSQRGSGANVLTF. The CDR3 DNA reads TGCGCCAGCAGCCAAAGGGGGTCGGGGGCCAACGTCCTGACTTTC.

The chain couples TRBV9 to TRBJ2-7; 8 nucleotides align to TRBD2. This CDR3 spans 13 amino acids. V shed 0 bases and J 5 bases; nucleotides not matched to a gene: 1. Germline CDR1 and CDR2: SGDLS and YYNGEE. The CDR3 spells CASSVAGGHEQYF. Here the CDR3 DNA reads TGTGCCAGCAGCGTAGCGGGGGGGCACGAGCAGTACTTC.

There are many counts of this clonotype. The chain has TRBV12-3 or TRBV12-4 and TRBJ2-7, with D perhaps assigned TRBD1 or TRBD2 (6 bases each). The CDR3 loop spans 16 amino acids. Trimming removed 6 bases at V and 7 bases at J, with 25 bases between. The CDR3: CASRQGTSSRAYEQYF. The CDR3 DNA follows: TGTGCCAGCAGACAGGGCACTAGCTCCAGGGCGTATGAGCAGTACTTC.

This clonotype was observed a handful of times. The chain recombines TRBV7-2 with TRBJ2-7, with a possible D match to TRBD1 (6 bases). Germline lookup yields CDR1 SGHTA and CDR2 FQGNSA. The CDR3 has 18 amino acids. The V end lost 0 bases, the J end lost 5 bases, and 23 bases lay between the germline ends. The CDR3 nucleotides are TGTGCCAGCAGCTTAGCGCTAAAGAGACTTACAGGGCTCAACGAGCAGTACTTC. It encodes CASSLALKRLTGLNEQYF.

A few counts support this clonotype. The chain combines TRBV5-1 with TRBJ1-1; 9 bases fit TRBD1. In germline, CDR1 is SGHRS, CDR2 YFSETQ. Trimming took 4 bases from V and 0 from J; bases not matched to a gene: 4. The CDR3 is made up of 15 amino acids. The chain's CDR3 is CASSEGTGMNTEAFF. The CDR3 coding sequence is TGCGCCAGCAGCGAGGGGACAGGGATGAACACTGAAGCTTTCTTT.

The chain uses TRBV20-1 and TRBJ2-3, with TRBD2 matching 9 bases. The germline V gene encodes CDR1 DFQATT and CDR2 SNEGSKA (reference sequence). The CDR3 sequence is 17 residues long. V lost 0 bases to trimming and J lost 11 bases; unmatched junction nucleotides: 18. The CDR3 is CSARDTYEAGGILGQYF. CDR3 sequence (DNA): TGCAGTGCTAGAGATACGTACGAAGCGGGAGGCATTCTCGGGCAGTATTTT.

The genes are TRBV4-3 and TRBJ2-5, with 7 bases matching TRBD2. The CDR3 runs 15 residues. Germline CDR1 LGHNA, CDR2 YSLEER. V shed 1 base and J 4 bases; nucleotides not matched to a gene: 6. CDR3: CASSQGGGGGETQYF. CDR3 sequence (DNA): TGCGCCAGCAGCCAAGGGGGCGGGGGAGGAGAGACCCAGTACTTC.

The sample holds a few counts of this clonotype. The chain joins TRBV5-1 to TRBJ1-1, with D unresolved. V lost 1 base to trimming and J lost 0 bases, with 10 bases between them. The CDR3 is 15 amino acids. Germline V gives CDR1 SGHRS, CDR2 YFSETQ. The CDR3 protein is CASSLRAAMNTEAFF. In DNA form, the CDR3 reads TGCGCCAGCAGCTTGAGGGCGGCAATGAACACTGAAGCTTTCTTT.

Worth noting for this clonotype: Sequence at one end of the junction differs from germline and may be a read error. V is TRBV7-2 and J is TRBJ2-7, with D uncertain. Germline V gives CDR1 SGHTA, CDR2 FQGNSA. This CDR3 is built from 11 residues. This chain's CDR3 is CASSSYYKQYF. Here the CDR3 DNA reads TGTGCCAGCAGCAGTTACTACAAGCAGTACTTC.

This clonotype was seen many times. The V call is TRBV29-1, the J call TRBJ1-2, with D uncertain. Trimming stripped 3 bases from V and 4 bases from J, with 9 bases between. The CDR3 spans 12 residues. Germline CDR1 and CDR2: SQVTM and ANQGSEA. The CDR3 region has the DNA TGCAGCGTTGACGACCCTAGCTATGGCTACACCTTC. The encoded protein is CSVDDPSYGYTF.

This chain connects TRBV7-2 to TRBJ1-2; tentative D call: TRBD1 (5 bases). Germline CDR1 SGHTA, CDR2 FQGNSA. This CDR3 has 14 amino acids. V gave up 0 bases and J gave up 4 bases, with 9 bases separating them. The CDR3 sequence is CASSLARGSYGYTF. CDR3 in DNA: TGTGCCAGCAGCTTAGCGCGGGGGAGCTATGGCTACACCTTC.

This sequence joins TRBV5-5 and TRBJ2-7, with D perhaps matching TRBD1 or TRBD2 (5 bases each). The CDR3 loop spans 16 amino acids. CDR1 and CDR2 (germline): SGHKS, YYEKEE (reference sequence). V dropped 5 bases and J dropped 0 bases, with 18 bases sitting between them. The CDR3 bases are TGTGCCAGCAGAAGGACCGGGACGGTCGCCTCCTACGAGCAGTACTTC. Protein: CASRRTGTVASYEQYF.

The J gene is TRBJ1-1, the V gene TRBV6-1, with D hard to call. The CDR3 totals 13 residues. The V and J ends lost 3 bases and 1 base respectively, with 6 bases between them. Germline loops: CDR1 MNHNS, CDR2 SASEGT. This CDR3 reads CASSESPNTEAFF. For the CDR3, the DNA is TGTGCCAGCAGTGAGAGCCCGAACACTGAAGCTTTCTTT.

This clonotype was recorded many times. This sequence joins TRBV20-1 and TRBJ1-1, with D tentatively TRBD1 (6 bases). CDR3 length equals 16 residues. Germline CDR1 DFQATT, CDR2 SNEGSKA (reference sequence). Between the trimmed V and J ends, which lost 0 bases and 0 bases, there was a span of 14 bases. The CDR3 sequence: CSARDLGQLMNTEAFF. CDR3 bases: TGCAGTGCTAGAGATTTAGGACAGCTCATGAACACTGAAGCTTTCTTT.

In its sample, this clonotype was seen many times. CDR3 sequence reads: CATSRGPDSYEQYF. CDR3 in DNA: TGTGCCACCAGCAGAGGTCCGGACTCCTACGAGCAGTACTTC. This chain links TRBV15 with TRBJ2-7; D not certain. Germline CDR1 reads LNHNV; CDR2 reads YYDKDF (reference sequence). The CDR3 runs 14 residues. The V end was cut by 1 base, the J end by 0 bases, with 7 bases between.

This clonotype was observed a handful of times. The chain is built from TRBV20-1 and TRBJ1-2, with a possible D match to TRBD1 (5 bases). This CDR3 has 14 amino acids. The germline V gene encodes CDR1 DFQATT and CDR2 SNEGSKA (reference sequence). V dropped 1 base and J dropped 4 bases, with 13 bases sitting between them. CDR3 coding DNA: TGCAGTGCTAGAGTCGGGAGGGGTATCTATGGCTACACCTTC. Translated, it gives CSARVGRGIYGYTF.

The chain joins TRBV4-3 to TRBJ1-2; 7 bases are a match to TRBD1. Germline-derived CDR1 and CDR2 are LGHNA and YSLEER. The CDR3 loop spans 17 amino acids. V lost 0 bases to trimming and J lost 3 bases; unmatched junction nucleotides: 10. The CDR3 DNA reads TGCGCCAGCAGCCAAGAATCGCGGACAGGTCAGGACTATGGCTACACCTTC. Its protein product is CASSQESRTGQDYGYTF.

This chain joins TRBV28 and TRBJ2-3; possibly TRBD2 for D (5 bases). Germline V gene sequence: CDR1 MDHEN, CDR2 SYDVKM. CDR3 size: 19 residues. The V gene lost 6 bases and the J gene lost 3 bases, with 28 bases spanning the gap. The CDR3, as DNA: TGTGCCAGCAGCCAGTTCAACCCACCCGGAGGAAAAAATACAGATACGCAGTATTTT. Amino acids: CASSQFNPPGGKNTDTQYF.

This clonotype was picked up a small number of times. The rearrangement uses TRBV4-3 and TRBJ1-1; possible D gene TRBD1, 5 bases. The length of the CDR3 is 17 residues. Germline V lookup: CDR1 LGHNA, CDR2 YSLEER. V lost 0 bases and J lost 0, with 14 bases in between. The CDR3 sequence is CASSQEWGTVMNTEAFF. The CDR3 region has the DNA TGCGCCAGCAGCCAAGAGTGGGGGACGGTAATGAACACTGAAGCTTTCTTT.

This clonotype was seen a handful of times. J is TRBJ1-5 and V is TRBV10-3; 7 bases are a match to TRBD1. The CDR3 totals 13 residues. The V and J ends lost 7 bases and 6 bases, in that order; junction bases with no gene match: 6. Germline loops: CDR1 ENHRY, CDR2 SYGVKD. CDR3 nucleotide sequence: TGTGCCATCAAATCAGGGGGAGGTCAGCCCCAGCATTTT. Amino acids: CAIKSGGGQPQHF.